This T cell receptor (beta chain) was profiled in a study of T cells in localized non-small cell lung cancer. The study, taken as a whole, reports: An association was observed between higher blood T cell density and longer overall survival.

Data came from immunoSEQ multiplex PCR; TCRdb stores just in-frame clones and leaves some out. The sample lists roughly 20,000 clones, around 90% seen once, with about 2.5% in the top ten. A note on this clone: Its antigen is still unknown.

The germline V gene encodes CDR1 SGHNT and CDR2 YENEEA. The V gene end was trimmed by 1 base and the J gene end by 3 bases; junction bases not matched to a gene: 2. This CDR3 comprises 15 residues. The chain couples TRBV11-3 to TRBJ2-3; the match to TRBD1 covers 9 bases. The sample consisted of peripheral blood, taken before any cancer treatment. The sequence was obtained from a woman aged 35 to 75 with stage I lung adenocarcinoma. As DNA, the CDR3 is TGTGCCAGCAGCTTAGGGGACAGGGTGACAGATACGCAGTATTTT. This encodes CASSLGDRVTDTQYF. The complete variable domain, with remaining parts taken from reference TRBV11-3 and TRBJ2-3, reads EAGVVQSPRYKIIEKKQPVAFWCNPISGHNTLYWYLQNLGQGPELLIRYENEEAVDDSQLPKDRFSAERLKGVDSTLKIQPAELGDSAVYLCASSLGDRVTDTQYFGPGTRLTVL.